Listed below are T cell receptor beta chains from one sample, sequenced in a study of CD8 T cells in ankylosing spondylitis. TCRdb reprocessed the 5' RACE reads with MiXCR, giving one entry per CDR3 protein. The table lists around 340,000 distinct CDR3 sequences, about 20% of them singletons. Sequencing input: blood, either unsorted or a sorted T cell fraction (not recorded which). These receptors came from a male donor with ankylosing spondylitis or in good health (not recorded which). CDR3s include the opening cysteine and the closing phenylalanine or tryptophan. D genes are given only for firm matches. Clone size, where shown, is once, few, many, or a class for clones that have expanded.

clone size	V gene	J gene	D gene	CDR3 DNA	CDR3 protein
few	TRBV12-3/TRBV12-4	TRBJ2-3	.	TGTGCCAGCAGTTGGGTCAGTAGCACAGATACGCAGTATTTT	CASSWVSSTDTQYF
few	TRBV12-3/TRBV12-4	TRBJ2-5	.	TGTGCCAGCAGCCCGGCCCCGGAAGGAGAGACCCAGTACTTC	CASSPAPEGETQYF
few	TRBV3-1	TRBJ2-7	TRBD1	TGTGCCAGCAGCCAAGAGCTGGGGACAGGCCCCTACGAGCAGTACTTC	CASSQELGTGPYEQYF
few	TRBV30	TRBJ2-7	TRBD1	TGTGCCTGGAGTGCCGGGACAGTCGAGCAGTACTTC	CAWSAGTVEQYF
many	TRBV29-1	TRBJ2-1	.	TGCAGCGTTGATTCTTCTACCAATGAGCAGTTCTTC	CSVDSSTNEQFF
few	TRBV12-3/TRBV12-4	TRBJ2-1	.	TGTGCCAGCAGCATGGGAGATGAGCAGTTCTTC	CASSMGDEQFF
few	TRBV11-2	TRBJ2-5	TRBD2	TGTGCCAGCAGCGATAGGGAGGGGCCCGGGGAGACCCAGTACTTC	CASSDREGPGETQYF
few	TRBV7-9	TRBJ1-4	.	TGTGCCAGCAGCTTAGATGACGGCACTGGTAATGAAAAACTGTTTTTT	CASSLDDGTGNEKLFF
many	TRBV7-9	TRBJ2-1	.	TGTGCCAGCAGCTACGGAAGCTCCTACAATGAGCAGTTCTTC	CASSYGSSYNEQFF
.	TRBV6-1	TRBJ2-1	TRBD1	TGTGCCAGCAGAAGGACAGGGTACAATGAGCAGTTCTTC	CASRRTGYNEQFF
.	TRBV4-2	TRBJ2-2	.	TGTGCCAGCAGCCACCGACTCAACACCGGGGAGCTGTTTTTT	CASSHRLNTGELFF